The rows below give T cell receptor beta chains drawn from one sample of a study of cytomegalovirus exposure and HLA in healthy donors. Only in-frame clones appear in the TCRdb table, and some are missing; sequencing was by immunoSEQ multiplex PCR. The sample holds around 120,000 clones, around 79% seen once. Sequenced input: PBMCs. All receptors derive from a woman aged 40 to 55 in good health and CMV-seronegative. CDR3s include the opening cysteine and the closing phenylalanine or tryptophan. A D gene is named only where the DNA matches it firmly. The listing skips clone size in some rows; elsewhere it reads once, few, many or a size class.

v_call: TRBV4-1
j_call: TRBJ2-7
clone_size: -
d_call: -
cdr3_nt: TGCGCCAGCAGTCAAACAGTAACCTACGAGCAGTACTTC
cdr3_aa: CASSQTVTYEQYF

v_call: TRBV6-1
j_call: TRBJ1-5
clone_size: once
d_call: -
cdr3_nt: TGTGCCAGCAGTGTCATGGACTCGAATCAGCCCCAGCATTTT
cdr3_aa: CASSVMDSNQPQHF

v_call: TRBV5-4
j_call: TRBJ2-1
clone_size: -
d_call: TRBD2
cdr3_nt: TGTGCCAGCAGCTTCGGACTAGCGGGGGGCCCGCAGCAGTTCTTC
cdr3_aa: CASSFGLAGGPQQFF

v_call: TRBV4-1
j_call: TRBJ2-1
clone_size: few
d_call: -
cdr3_nt: TGCGCCAGCAGCCAAGCCCCTTTGGGGACAAACCTTCGGGTCTACAATGAGCAGTTCTTC
cdr3_aa: CASSQAPLGTNLRVYNEQFF

v_call: TRBV5-1
j_call: TRBJ1-1
clone_size: -
d_call: TRBD1
cdr3_nt: TGCGCCAGCAGCATCGGGACAGGGATAATGAACACTGAAGCTTTCTTT
cdr3_aa: CASSIGTGIMNTEAFF

v_call: TRBV18
j_call: TRBJ1-1
clone_size: -
d_call: -
cdr3_nt: TGTGCCAGCTCACGAATCGGGGGGAACACTGAAGCTTTCTTT
cdr3_aa: CASSRIGGNTEAFF

v_call: TRBV5-8
j_call: TRBJ2-1
clone_size: -
d_call: TRBD2
cdr3_nt: TGTGCCAGCAGCCGGACCGGGACTAGGAGCGATGAGCAGTTCTTC
cdr3_aa: CASSRTGTRSDEQFF

v_call: TRBV29-1
j_call: TRBJ2-3
clone_size: -
d_call: -
cdr3_nt: TGCAGCGTTGATCAGGTAGATACGCAGTATTTT
cdr3_aa: CSVDQVDTQYF

v_call: TRBV19
j_call: TRBJ2-7
clone_size: -
d_call: TRBD1
cdr3_nt: TGTGCCAGTTCAGGGGGCAATTACGAGCAGTACTTC
cdr3_aa: CASSGGNYEQYF

v_call: TRBV7-9
j_call: TRBJ1-1
clone_size: -
d_call: -
cdr3_nt: TGTGCCAGCAGCTTATTGACGGGGAACACTGAAGCTTTCTTT
cdr3_aa: CASSLLTGNTEAFF

v_call: TRBV7-9
j_call: TRBJ2-7
clone_size: -
d_call: -
cdr3_nt: TGTGCCAGCGGGTCAGTAGCAGATCCCTACGAGCAGTACTTC
cdr3_aa: CASGSVADPYEQYF

v_call: TRBV19
j_call: TRBJ1-4
clone_size: -
d_call: TRBD1
cdr3_nt: TGTGCCAGTAGTATAGAGGGACAGTCGCCAACTGAAAAACTGTTTTTT
cdr3_aa: CASSIEGQSPTEKLFF

v_call: TRBV4-3
j_call: TRBJ2-3
clone_size: -
d_call: TRBD2
cdr3_nt: TGCGCCAGCAGCCAAGGACTAGCGACTCTTTCCACAGATACGCAGTATTTT
cdr3_aa: CASSQGLATLSTDTQYF

v_call: TRBV5-6
j_call: TRBJ1-1
clone_size: -
d_call: -
cdr3_nt: TGTGCCAGCAGCTTGCGAGTGAACACTGAAGCTTTCTTT
cdr3_aa: CASSLRVNTEAFF

v_call: TRBV7-6
j_call: TRBJ1-5
clone_size: -
d_call: TRBD1
cdr3_nt: TGTGCCAGCAGCTTAGGGCCGGGACAGGGGGCCTATCAGCCCCAGCATTTT
cdr3_aa: CASSLGPGQGAYQPQHF

v_call: TRBV29-1
j_call: TRBJ1-4
clone_size: -
d_call: -
cdr3_nt: TGCAGCGTTATTGTCTATGAAAAACTGTTTTTT
cdr3_aa: CSVIVYEKLFF

v_call: TRBV7-2
j_call: TRBJ1-5
clone_size: -
d_call: -
cdr3_nt: TGTGCCAGCAGCTCACCTCCAGGTCAGCCCCAGCATTTT
cdr3_aa: CASSSPPGQPQHF

v_call: TRBV7-9
j_call: TRBJ2-3
clone_size: -
d_call: TRBD2
cdr3_nt: TGTGCCAGCAGCACTGCAGGACTAGCGGGGGGTTCACGGTATTTT
cdr3_aa: CASSTAGLAGGSRYF

v_call: TRBV19
j_call: TRBJ2-1
clone_size: -
d_call: TRBD2
cdr3_nt: TGTGCCAGTAGTATCGCTTTGGGGGGGGGAATTGGGAATGAGCAGTTCTTC
cdr3_aa: CASSIALGGGIGNEQFF

v_call: TRBV6-5
j_call: TRBJ2-7
clone_size: -
d_call: -
cdr3_nt: TGTGCCAGCCGGCGGGCGGGGGCCTCCGTTGGCGAGCAGTACTTC
cdr3_aa: CASRRAGASVGEQYF

v_call: TRBV7-2
j_call: TRBJ2-1
clone_size: -
d_call: -
cdr3_nt: TGTGCCAGCAGCTCTCGCCGCGAGGGGGACAATGAGCAGTTCTTC
cdr3_aa: CASSSRREGDNEQFF

v_call: TRBV6-1
j_call: TRBJ2-7
clone_size: -
d_call: TRBD2
cdr3_nt: TGTGCCAGCAGTGAAGGAACTAGCGGGAGAAGTGAGCAGTACTTC
cdr3_aa: CASSEGTSGRSEQYF

v_call: TRBV2
j_call: TRBJ1-2
clone_size: once
d_call: TRBD1
cdr3_nt: TGTGCCAGCAGTGAAGCGGGACAGCTCAACTATGGCTACACCTTC
cdr3_aa: CASSEAGQLNYGYTF

v_call: TRBV4-3
j_call: TRBJ1-4
clone_size: -
d_call: TRBD1
cdr3_nt: TGCGCCAGCAGCCAAGAGGACAGGGGGGGAAAACTGTTTTTT
cdr3_aa: CASSQEDRGGKLFF

v_call: TRBV10-1
j_call: TRBJ2-4
clone_size: -
d_call: -
cdr3_nt: TGCGCCAGCACGGGCCGAGCGAGACATAGGAGGGAAACTCAAAAGACCAACATTCAGTACTTC
cdr3_aa: CASTGRARHRRETQKTNIQYF

v_call: TRBV7-9
j_call: TRBJ1-1
clone_size: -
d_call: -
cdr3_nt: TGTGCCAGCAGCTTAGCTCGGAGAACTGAAGCTTTCTTT
cdr3_aa: CASSLARRTEAFF

v_call: TRBV30
j_call: TRBJ1-1
clone_size: -
d_call: -
cdr3_nt: TGTGCCTGGAGTGTACGGGGGGCTGAAGCTTTCTTT
cdr3_aa: CAWSVRGAEAFF

v_call: TRBV7-2
j_call: TRBJ2-1
clone_size: -
d_call: TRBD2
cdr3_nt: TGTGCCAGCAGCTTAGAGTCGGGGGGTGAGCAGTTCTTC
cdr3_aa: CASSLESGGEQFF

v_call: TRBV7-8
j_call: TRBJ2-1
clone_size: -
d_call: -
cdr3_nt: TGTGCCAGCAGCCCTCGACGCGGGACGGCCACCTACAATGAGCAGTTCTTC
cdr3_aa: CASSPRRGTATYNEQFF

v_call: TRBV21-1
j_call: TRBJ1-5
clone_size: -
d_call: -
cdr3_nt: TGTGCCAGCAGCAAAAATAGGCGGGTATCAGGGGGTGGTCAGCCCCAGCATTTT
cdr3_aa: CASSKNRRVSGGGQPQHF

v_call: TRBV7-9
j_call: TRBJ2-2
clone_size: -
d_call: -
cdr3_nt: TGTGCCCATCAGGCAGGATCCGGGGAGCTGTTTTTT
cdr3_aa: CAHQAGSGELFF

v_call: TRBV7-6
j_call: TRBJ2-7
clone_size: -
d_call: TRBD2
cdr3_nt: TGTGCCAGCAGCAAAGAGGGACTAGGCTCCCACGAGCAGTACTTC
cdr3_aa: CASSKEGLGSHEQYF

v_call: TRBV28
j_call: TRBJ2-7
clone_size: -
d_call: TRBD2
cdr3_nt: TGTGCCAGCAGTTCTAGCGGGAGTTACTACGAGCAGTACTTC
cdr3_aa: CASSSSGSYYEQYF

v_call: TRBV5-1
j_call: TRBJ1-2
clone_size: -
d_call: -
cdr3_nt: TGCGCCAGCAGCCCCGCTACAGAATCCGGCTACACCTTC
cdr3_aa: CASSPATESGYTF

v_call: TRBV6-4
j_call: TRBJ2-1
clone_size: -
d_call: -
cdr3_nt: TGTGCCAGCAGTGACCGGGAAAGATCCTCCTACAATGAGCAGTTCTTC
cdr3_aa: CASSDRERSSYNEQFF

v_call: TRBV7-4
j_call: TRBJ2-4
clone_size: -
d_call: -
cdr3_nt: TGTGCCAGCAGCTTATCGCAGGGTCCGTCGAACATTCAGTACTTC
cdr3_aa: CASSLSQGPSNIQYF

v_call: TRBV18
j_call: TRBJ2-7
clone_size: -
d_call: TRBD2
cdr3_nt: TGTGCCAGCTCACCTGAGACTAGCGGGAGCCAGCAGTACTTC
cdr3_aa: CASSPETSGSQQYF

v_call: TRBV29-1
j_call: TRBJ1-1
clone_size: -
d_call: TRBD1
cdr3_nt: TGCAGCGTGCGGGGACAGGGGGCTCTTGAAGCTTTCTTT
cdr3_aa: CSVRGQGALEAFF